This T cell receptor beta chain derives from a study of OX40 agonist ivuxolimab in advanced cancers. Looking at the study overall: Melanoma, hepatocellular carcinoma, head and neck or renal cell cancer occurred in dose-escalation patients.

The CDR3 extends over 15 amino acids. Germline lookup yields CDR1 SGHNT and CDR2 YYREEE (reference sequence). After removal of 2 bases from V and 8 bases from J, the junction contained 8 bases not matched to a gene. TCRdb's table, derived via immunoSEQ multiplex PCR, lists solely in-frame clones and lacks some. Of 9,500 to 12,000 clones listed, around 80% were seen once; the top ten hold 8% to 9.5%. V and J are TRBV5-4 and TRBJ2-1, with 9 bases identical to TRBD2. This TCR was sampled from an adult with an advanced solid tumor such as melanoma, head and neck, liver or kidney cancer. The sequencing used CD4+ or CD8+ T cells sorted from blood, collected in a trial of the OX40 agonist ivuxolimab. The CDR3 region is CASSFEGLAGDEQFF. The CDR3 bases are TGTGCCAGCAGCTTCGAGGGACTAGCAGGCGATGAGCAGTTCTTC.